What follows describes a single TCR beta chain. Its antigen remains unidentified. Per germline, CDR1 MDHEN and CDR2 SYDVKM. V was trimmed by 4 bases and J by 4 bases, leaving 10 bases between them. CDR3 length equals 13 residues. The assay was immunoSEQ multiplex PCR, and TCRdb's table has in-frame clones only and misses some. The profile shows 72,000 or so clones, 70% to 90% of them singletons. This entry belongs to a study of T cell responses to AZD1222 COVID-19 vaccine. Overall study results and limits: Nearly half of spike-specific TCRs reportedly target variant regions that are unmutated in the B.1.351 and B.1.1.7 variants.

The chain joins TRBV28 to TRBJ1-2; perhaps TRBD1 as D (6 bases). The source is an adult who received the AZD1222 COVID-19 vaccine. The sample here was peripheral blood, taken 28 days after the second AZD1222 dose. This CDR3 reads CASSWGASYGYTF. CDR3 DNA sequence: TGTGCCAGCAGTTGGGGGGCGAGCTATGGCTACACCTTC.